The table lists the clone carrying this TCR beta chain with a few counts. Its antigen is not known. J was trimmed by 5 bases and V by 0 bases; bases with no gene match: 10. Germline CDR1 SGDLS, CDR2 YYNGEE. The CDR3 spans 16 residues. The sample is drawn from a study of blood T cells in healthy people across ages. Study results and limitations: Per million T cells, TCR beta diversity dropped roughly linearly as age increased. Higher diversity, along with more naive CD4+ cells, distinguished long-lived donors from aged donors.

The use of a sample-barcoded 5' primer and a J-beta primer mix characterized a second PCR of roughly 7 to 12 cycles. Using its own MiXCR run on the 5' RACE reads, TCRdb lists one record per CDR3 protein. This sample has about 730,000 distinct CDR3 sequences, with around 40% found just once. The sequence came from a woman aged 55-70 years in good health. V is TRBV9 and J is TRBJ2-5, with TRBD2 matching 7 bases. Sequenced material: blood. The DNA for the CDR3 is TGTGCCAGCAGCGTAGTTGGCGGGAGTCTTGGGGAGACCCAGTACTTC. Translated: CASSVVGGSLGETQYF.